This is a list of T cell receptor beta chains from one sample in a study of identical twins. TCRdb reprocessed the 5' RACE reads with MiXCR, giving one entry per CDR3 protein. In the table there are about 570,000 distinct CDR3 sequences, 9.5% to 10% of which are singletons. Another study also made use of these data, one on yellow fever vaccine responses in identical twins.

Input material: PBMCs. These receptors came from a woman younger than 35 in good health. Each CDR3 is given with its conserved first and last residue. Each record gives: J gene, D gene, V gene, clone size, CDR3 DNA, CDR3 protein. The D gene is left open where the match is weak. Where a row states a size, it is once, few, many or the class of an expanded clone; other rows omit it.

TRBJ2-1	.	TRBV5-1	.	TGCGCCAGCAGCTATGTCAAAAGCTCCTACAATGAGCAGTTCTTC	CASSYVKSSYNEQFF
TRBJ2-7	.	TRBV14	few	TGTGCCAGCAGCCCCGGGACAGCGGGCGAGCAGTACTTC	CASSPGTAGEQYF
TRBJ2-4	.	TRBV6-2/TRBV6-3	few	TGTGCCAGCAGTCAATCGACAGGACTCCCCTCGGAAAACATTCAGTACTTC	CASSQSTGLPSENIQYF
TRBJ1-1	.	TRBV27	many	TGTGCCAGCAGTTTATTCAGTTCGAACACTGAAGCTTTCTTT	CASSLFSSNTEAFF
TRBJ1-2	TRBD1	TRBV29-1	few	TGCAGCGTCAAGTACCGGGACAGGTCCTATGGCTACACCTTC	CSVKYRDRSYGYTF
TRBJ2-4	.	TRBV27	.	TGTGCCAGCACGGTCGGGAACATTCAGTACTTC	CASTVGNIQYF
TRBJ2-2	.	TRBV5-1	few	TGCGCCAGCAGGCTCCTTGGGGGACGGCCGAACACCGGGGAGCTGTTTTTT	CASRLLGGRPNTGELFF
TRBJ2-5	TRBD1	TRBV12-3/TRBV12-4	many	TGTGCCAGCAGAGACGGACAGGTCCAAGAGACCCAGTACTTC	CASRDGQVQETQYF
TRBJ1-2	.	TRBV4-1	few	TGCGCCAGCAGCCAAGAAGGGTCTGGGAGCTATGGCTACACCTTC	CASSQEGSGSYGYTF
TRBJ2-7	TRBD1	TRBV7-9	many	TGTGCCAGCAGCCACGACAGGGGCTACGAGCAGTACTTC	CASSHDRGYEQYF
TRBJ2-3	.	TRBV20-1	.	TGCAGTGCTACTACTAACACAGATACGCAGTATTTT	CSATTNTDTQYF
TRBJ2-5	.	TRBV3-1	few	TGTGCCAGCAGCCAAGGGAGGTTTCCGTATCCCCAGTACTTC	CASSQGRFPYPQYF
TRBJ2-5	.	TRBV29-1	.	TGCAGCGTTAACGAAGGAGGAGAGACCCAGTACTTC	CSVNEGGETQYF
TRBJ2-1	TRBD2	TRBV20-1	few	TGCAGTGCTACTGACCGACTAGCGGGAGTCGGAGATGAGCAGTTCTTC	CSATDRLAGVGDEQFF
TRBJ2-5	.	TRBV6-5	.	TGTGCCAGCAGTTACTCCCGGACGACGAAAGAGACCCAGTACTTC	CASSYSRTTKETQYF
TRBJ2-3	.	TRBV7-3	many	TGTGCCAGCAGCCTCGGGCCCGGCCCCACAGATACGCAGTATTTT	CASSLGPGPTDTQYF
TRBJ2-7	.	TRBV7-2	few	TGTGCCAGCAGCTTGTATGCGGGACCCTCCTACGAGCAGTACTTC	CASSLYAGPSYEQYF
TRBJ2-1	TRBD1	TRBV5-1	.	TGCGCCAGCAGCTTGGCCGAGGACAGGGGTCATGAGCAGTTCTTC	CASSLAEDRGHEQFF
TRBJ2-7	.	TRBV5-1	many	TGCGCCAGCAGCTGGAGCCCGATTGGGGGCCCTACCTACGAGCAGTACTTC	CASSWSPIGGPTYEQYF
TRBJ2-1	TRBD2	TRBV29-1	few	TGCAGCGTGGGTAGCGGGGGGGACAATGAGCAGTTCTTC	CSVGSGGDNEQFF
TRBJ2-3	.	TRBV4-1	many	TGCGCCAGCAGCCAAGTGGACCTAGTGACTCTCGATACGCAGTATTTT	CASSQVDLVTLDTQYF
TRBJ2-5	TRBD1	TRBV12-3/TRBV12-4	few	TGTGCCAGCAGTTTATCGGGACAGCACCAAGAGACCCAGTACTTC	CASSLSGQHQETQYF
TRBJ2-5	TRBD1	TRBV29-1	few	TGCAGCATAACAGGGGCTGGAGAGACCCAGTACTTC	CSITGAGETQYF
TRBJ1-2	.	TRBV12-3/TRBV12-4	.	TGTGCCAGCAGTTTAGACCTGGACAGTGTTGGCTACACCTTC	CASSLDLDSVGYTF
TRBJ1-1	.	TRBV12-3/TRBV12-4	many	TGTGCCAGCAGTTTTTTCCTCGGACAGCTGAACACTGAAGCTTTCTTT	CASSFFLGQLNTEAFF
TRBJ2-7	.	TRBV6-2/TRBV6-3	.	TGTGCCAGCACATACGGAGCATTCGCCTACGAGCAGTACTTC	CASTYGAFAYEQYF
TRBJ1-2	.	TRBV3-1	many	TGTGCCAGCAGCCTCGGAATCGATTATGGCTACACCTTC	CASSLGIDYGYTF
TRBJ2-5	.	TRBV7-2	many	TGTGCCAGCAGGGCGAGTGATCAGACCCAGTACTTC	CASRASDQTQYF
TRBJ2-5	TRBD1	TRBV30	.	TGTGCCTGGAGTGTAGGGGCAGGGGGTGGAGAGACCCAGTACTTC	CAWSVGAGGGETQYF
TRBJ2-5	.	TRBV4-3	many	TGCGCCAGCAGCCAAGATTTAACAGGGGACTGGGAGACCCAGTACTTC	CASSQDLTGDWETQYF
TRBJ2-2	.	TRBV29-1	few	TGCAGCGTTGAAGATCTTACTGACGGGGAGCTGTTTTTT	CSVEDLTDGELFF
TRBJ2-7	TRBD2	TRBV5-1	many	TGCGCCAGCAGCACCGGACTAGCGGACACCTCCTACGAGCAGTACTTC	CASSTGLADTSYEQYF
TRBJ2-2	.	TRBV29-1	many	TGCAGCGCTACAGGCCCCGGGGAGCTGTTTTTT	CSATGPGELFF
TRBJ2-7	TRBD1	TRBV7-9	few	TGTGCCAGCAGCCCCCTCGGGACAGGGGGAACCTACGAGCAGTACTTC	CASSPLGTGGTYEQYF
TRBJ2-1	TRBD2	TRBV20-1	.	TGCAGTGCTAGAGAGCGGGGGGCTCCCAATGAGCAGTTCTTC	CSARERGAPNEQFF
TRBJ1-2	.	TRBV24-1	.	TGTGCCACCAGTGATTTCAGGACAGACTATGGCTACACCTTC	CATSDFRTDYGYTF
TRBJ2-1	TRBD2	TRBV20-1	.	TGCAGTGCCCAAAGCGGGAATATAGTCGATGAGCAGTTCTTC	CSAQSGNIVDEQFF
TRBJ1-5	.	TRBV7-2	many	TGTGCCAGCAGCGCAACTTCGGGGCTTCAGCCCCAGCATTTT	CASSATSGLQPQHF
TRBJ2-3	.	TRBV4-1	.	TGCGCCAGCAGCCAGACTATCAGGGCTTACACAGATACGCAGTATTTT	CASSQTIRAYTDTQYF
TRBJ2-1	TRBD2	TRBV29-1	.	TGCAGCGTCGGACTAGCGGGGGGGAACAATGAGCAGTTCTTC	CSVGLAGGNNEQFF
TRBJ2-1	.	TRBV20-1	.	TGCAGTGCTAGAGGGGACCCCGTCGACGTAGGAGGCAATGAGCAGTTCTTC	CSARGDPVDVGGNEQFF
TRBJ2-1	TRBD2	TRBV27	few	TGTGCCAGCAGTTTACAGCCTAGCGGGAGCGGTGAGCAGTTCTTC	CASSLQPSGSGEQFF
TRBJ2-7	.	TRBV6-1	many	TGTGCCAGCAGGGTCGGAGGGAGCTCCTACGAGCAGTACTTC	CASRVGGSSYEQYF
TRBJ2-1	TRBD2	TRBV5-1	many	TGCGCCAGCAGCCCGCGGACTAGCGGCACTTTTGTTAGTGAGCAGTTCTTC	CASSPRTSGTFVSEQFF
TRBJ2-1	TRBD2	TRBV6-1	few	TGTGCCAGCAGGGCGCGGGAGGCAGTGACCTACAATGAGCAGTTCTTC	CASRAREAVTYNEQFF
TRBJ2-6	.	TRBV12-3/TRBV12-4	many	TGTGCCAGCAGGCGTACAAGTTCCTCTGGGGCCAACGTCCTGACTTTC	CASRRTSSSGANVLTF
TRBJ2-1	TRBD2	TRBV11-2	.	TGTGCCAGCAGCCGGACTAGCGGTTGGTACAATGAGCAGTTCTTC	CASSRTSGWYNEQFF
TRBJ2-1	.	TRBV3-1	.	TGTGCCAGCAGCCTCTTCCCGGGGGTTAGCTCCTACAATGAGCAGTTCTTC	CASSLFPGVSSYNEQFF
TRBJ2-1	.	TRBV6-4	.	TGTGCCAGCAGTGACGAGTCAGGGAACTACAATGAGCAGTTCTTC	CASSDESGNYNEQFF
TRBJ2-7	.	TRBV23-1	.	TGCGCCAGCAGTCAATCCCCGGGGCTCCACGAGCAGTACTTC	CASSQSPGLHEQYF
TRBJ2-1	TRBD2	TRBV6-2/TRBV6-3	few	TGTGCCAGCAGTTACGCCCTGACTAGCGGGACTCAGTTCTTC	CASSYALTSGTQFF
TRBJ2-5	.	TRBV18	many	TGCGCCAGCAGCCGGACAGTCCAAGAGACCCAGTACTTC	CASSRTVQETQYF
TRBJ1-5	.	TRBV27	few	TGTGCCAGCAGTCCCATCGCCAATCAGCCCCAGCATTTT	CASSPIANQPQHF